This TCR beta chain comes out of a study of cytomegalovirus exposure and HLA in healthy donors. Vbeta (60) and Jbeta (13) primers were used in the PCR. The data were produced by immunoSEQ multiplex PCR, yet TCRdb's version contains in-frame clones alone and is incomplete. The repertoire includes some 150,000 clones, about 82% of them detected once, and under 2.5% sits in the top ten. Germline V lookup: CDR1 LNHDA, CDR2 SQIVND (reference sequence). The V and J ends lost 2 bases and 4 bases respectively, with 17 bases between them. This CDR3 spans 16 amino acids. The sample consisted of PBMCs. V gene TRBV19 combines with J gene TRBJ1-1; possible D gene TRBD1, 6 bases. The TCR sequence derives from a man younger than 45 in good health and CMV-seronegative. The CDR3 region is CASSIFDRKGFTEAFF. The DNA of the CDR3 is TGTGCCAGTAGTATATTCGACAGGAAGGGCTTCACTGAAGCTTTCTTT.